The rows below give T cell receptor beta chains drawn from one sample of a study of OX40 agonist ivuxolimab in advanced cancers. TCRdb's table, derived via immunoSEQ multiplex PCR, lists solely in-frame clones and lacks some. Among over 60,000 clones listed, 85% were seen once. The source was CD4+ or CD8+ T cells sorted from blood, collected in a trial of the OX40 agonist ivuxolimab. These receptors were collected from an adult with an advanced solid tumor such as melanoma, head and neck, liver or kidney cancer. CDR3s include the opening cysteine and the closing phenylalanine or tryptophan.

v_call cdr3_length cdr3_aa
TRBV7-9 13 CASTQFSTDTQYF
TRBV15 13 CATSGRNFGGQYF
TRBV6-5 16 CASSYSSQTGVTGSYF
TRBV6-5 13 CASSKLQGPEAFF
TRBV9 14 CASSSLRVGTEAFF
TRBV5-1 14 CASSLDSANYGYTF
TRBV9 14 CASSPGIYGETQYF
TRBV28 18 CASRTQFRGAGGYTEAFF
TRBV10-1 12 CASSDPGNEQFF
TRBV27 16 CASSFATGVVRGEQYF
TRBV18 15 CASSPRTGESYEQYF
TRBV10-1 12 CASSELGIEQFF
TRBV9 18 CASSVVDRGLFQNTEAFF
TRBV6-5 13 CASSYATGGTAFF
TRBV9 15 CASSIRDPSFGGYTF
TRBV5-1 14 CASSPTDSNQPQHF
TRBV27 16 CASSFDPFPNTGELFF